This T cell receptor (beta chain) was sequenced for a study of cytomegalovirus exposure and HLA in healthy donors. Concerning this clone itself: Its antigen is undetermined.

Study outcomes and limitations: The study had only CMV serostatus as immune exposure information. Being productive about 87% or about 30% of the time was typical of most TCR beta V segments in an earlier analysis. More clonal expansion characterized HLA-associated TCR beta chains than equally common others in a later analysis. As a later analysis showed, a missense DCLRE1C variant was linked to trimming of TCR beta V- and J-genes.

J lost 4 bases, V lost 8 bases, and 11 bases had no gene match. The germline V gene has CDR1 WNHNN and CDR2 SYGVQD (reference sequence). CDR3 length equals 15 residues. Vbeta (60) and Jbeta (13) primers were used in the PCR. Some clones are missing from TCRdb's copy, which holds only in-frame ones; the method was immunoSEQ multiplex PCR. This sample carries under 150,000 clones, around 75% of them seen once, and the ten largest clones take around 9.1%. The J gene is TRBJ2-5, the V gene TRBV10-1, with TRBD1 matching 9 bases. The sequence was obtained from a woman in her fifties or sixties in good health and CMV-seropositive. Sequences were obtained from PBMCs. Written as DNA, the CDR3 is TGCGCCAGCCATCCGGGACAGGGAATAAGAGAGACCCAGTACTTC. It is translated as CASHPGQGIRETQYF.